These 20 T cell receptor beta chains were sequenced from one sample in a study of identical twins. TCRdb used MiXCR to reprocess the 5' RACE reads, holding one entry per CDR3 protein. The table lists approximately 220,000 distinct CDR3 sequences, about a tenth of them singletons. The material sequenced was memory (CD45RO+) T cells sorted from blood. These receptors were collected from a woman between 18 and 29 years old in good health.

This clonotype turned up a few times. The J gene is TRBJ1-2, the V gene TRBV12-3 or TRBV12-4; TRBD1 matches at 7 bases. CDR3 size: 14 residues. J was trimmed by 7 bases and V by 7 bases; bases with no gene match: 12. CDR3 sequence reads: CASTATGNVGGYTF. DNA of the CDR3: TGTGCCAGCACCGCGACAGGGAACGTTGGTGGCTACACCTTC.

This clonotype was detected ten times or more. CDR3 in DNA: TGCGCCAGCAGCTTGGGGGTCCAAGGGAGGAAAGCTTTCTTT. It yields the protein CASSLGVQGRKAFF. The chain is built from TRBV5-1 and TRBJ1-1, with no clear D. V was shortened by 0 bases and J by 9 bases, with 15 bases between the two germline ends. This CDR3 spans 14 amino acids. Germline V gene data show CDR1 as SGHRS and CDR2 as YFSETQ.

This clonotype has at least ten counts. The chain uses TRBV4-3 and TRBJ1-2; 10 bases fit TRBD1. CDR1 LGHNA and CDR2 YSLEER come from the germline V gene. Unmatched junction bases numbered 8, after V lost 5 bases and J lost 5 bases. The CDR3 contains 15 residues. CDR3 nucleotides: TGCGCCAGCAGCGCTCAACGACAGGGGGCGTATGGCTACACCTTC. It codes for CASSAQRQGAYGYTF.

There are many counts of this clonotype. The chain recombines TRBV7-9 with TRBJ2-3; D call uncertain. CDR1 and CDR2 from the germline V gene are SEHNR and FQNEAQ (reference sequence). The CDR3 has 12 amino acids. V was trimmed by 5 bases and J by 4 bases, leaving 7 bases between them. DNA for the CDR3: TGTGCCAGCAGCGAAAGTTCAGATACGCAGTATTTT. The encoded protein is CASSESSDTQYF.

This clonotype came up a few times. The CDR3 here is CSATQGGDTEAFF. In DNA, the CDR3 is TGCAGTGCAACACAGGGAGGGGACACTGAAGCTTTCTTT. This chain links TRBV20-1 with TRBJ1-1, with D maybe TRBD1 (6 bases). The CDR3 spans 13 residues. Per germline, CDR1 DFQATT and CDR2 SNEGSKA (reference sequence). Trimming shortened V by 6 bases and J by 3 bases, and 14 bases separated the two germline ends.

For this clonotype: The CDR3 ends on some other residue instead of the conserved phenylalanine or tryptophan, so this is likely a read error. J is TRBJ2-7 and V is TRBV20-1; 9 bases align to TRBD1. V lost 0 bases, J lost 4 bases, and 4 bases stayed unmatched. CDR3 length equals 14 residues. The germline gives CDR1 DFQATT, CDR2 SNEGSKA (reference sequence). The CDR3 reads CSAREGQGRYEQYL. CDR3 DNA sequence: TGCAGTGCTAGAGAAGGACAGGGGAGGTACGAGCAGTACTTA.

In this sample, this clonotype turned up many times. V usage is TRBV4-2 and J usage is TRBJ2-3, with 7 bases identical to TRBD2. V shed 0 bases, J shed 3 bases, and the junction held 9 bases outside the gene matches. The CDR3 runs to 17 residues. The germline V gene has CDR1 LGHNA and CDR2 YNFKEQ. The CDR3 sequence: CASSQEYRGEGTDTQYF. The CDR3 DNA follows: TGTGCCAGCAGCCAAGAGTATCGGGGGGAAGGGACAGATACGCAGTATTTT.

This clonotype was counted at least ten times. CDR3 nucleotides: TGTGCCAGCAGCCGGGACAGGGGGCTCGGGGCCAACGTCCTGACTTTC. It encodes CASSRDRGLGANVLTF. V gene TRBV12-3 or TRBV12-4 combines with J gene TRBJ2-6; TRBD1 matches at 12 bases. This CDR3 has 16 residues. The V and J ends lost 6 bases and 4 bases, in that order; junction bases with no gene match: 4.

This clonotype was counted at least ten times. V and J are TRBV12-3 or TRBV12-4 and TRBJ2-1; the D is unclear. The CDR3 has 13 amino acids. V lost 6 bases and J 9 bases, leaving 15 bases between the germline ends. This CDR3 is CASRPPMRGEQFF. CDR3 DNA: TGTGCCAGCAGACCTCCGATGCGTGGTGAGCAGTTCTTC.

The table lists this clonotype with a few counts. The rearrangement links TRBV7-2 to TRBJ1-2; tentatively, D is TRBD1 (5 bases). The CDR3 spans 15 residues. Germline V lookup: CDR1 SGHTA, CDR2 FQGNSA. V was trimmed by 0 bases and J by 2 bases, leaving 10 bases between them. CDR3 region: CASSLAPGPNYGYTF. For the CDR3, the DNA is TGTGCCAGCAGCTTAGCCCCGGGACCGAACTATGGCTACACCTTC.

This clonotype turned up a few times. The chain has TRBV5-1 and TRBJ2-7; TRBD2 matches 8 bases. Unmatched junction bases numbered 5, after V lost 3 bases and J lost 3 bases. The CDR3 runs to 14 residues. The germline V gene has CDR1 SGHRS and CDR2 YFSETQ. CDR3 amino acids: CASSSGTRGYEQYF. CDR3 bases: TGCGCCAGCAGCTCAGGGACTAGGGGCTACGAGCAGTACTTC.

This chain joins TRBV6-4 and TRBJ2-2; possibly TRBD1 or TRBD2 for D (5 bases each). Germline V lookup: CDR1 MRHNA, CDR2 SNTAGT. CDR3 size: 13 residues. Between the trimmed V and J ends, which lost 4 bases and 9 bases, there was a span of 12 bases. The DNA for the CDR3 is TGTGCCAGCAGTGCCGTTTCGGGACGGGAGCTGTTTTTT. It translates to CASSAVSGRELFF.

The CDR3 loop is CASSQVRDTQYF. DNA of the CDR3: TGTGCCAGCAGCCAAGTAAGAGATACGCAGTATTTT. The chain joins TRBV14 to TRBJ2-3, with D hard to call. CDR1 SGHDN and CDR2 FVKESK come from the germline V gene. The ends were cut back, 1 base at V and 5 bases at J, with 4 bases in the middle. The CDR3 sequence is 12 residues long.

This clonotype was found many times. The chain couples TRBV3-1 to TRBJ2-5, with D perhaps TRBD1 (5 bases). Trimming removed 1 base from V and 2 bases from J, with 8 bases in between. In germline, CDR1 is LGHDT, CDR2 YNNKEL (reference sequence). The CDR3 loop spans 14 amino acids. This chain's CDR3 is CASSQAQGQETQYF. CDR3 DNA sequence: TGTGCCAGCAGCCAAGCCCAGGGACAAGAGACCCAGTACTTC.

Here the CDR3 reads CASSSWTVEAFF. In DNA form, the CDR3 reads TGTGCCAGCAGTTCATGGACAGTTGAAGCTTTCTTT. The chain has TRBV12-3 or TRBV12-4 and TRBJ1-1, with a tentative D call TRBD1 (6 bases). Trimming removed 4 bases at V and 7 bases at J, with 10 bases between. This CDR3 comprises 12 residues.

This chain's CDR3 is CASTDGYGYTF. CDR3 bases: TGTGCCAGTACAGACGGCTATGGCTACACCTTC. The rearrangement uses TRBV6-2 or TRBV6-3 and TRBJ1-2; D is unresolved. The germline V gene encodes CDR1 MNHEY and CDR2 SVGEGT. V lost 9 bases and J lost 4, with 9 bases in between. The CDR3 loop spans 11 amino acids.

The CDR3, as DNA: TGTGCCGGCCTTTTCTCTGAGCAGTTCTTC. This encodes CAGLFSEQFF. The chain carries TRBV12-3 or TRBV12-4 and TRBJ2-1; D unresolved. CDR3 size: 10 residues. Deletions cut 11 bases from V and 9 bases from J, with 11 bases between.

Only a few counts were recorded for this clonotype. The CDR3 DNA follows: TGTGCCATCAGTGCATTAGGGAGGGAGACCCAGTACTTC. This codes for CAISALGRETQYF. The chain is built from TRBV10-3 and TRBJ2-5; possible D gene TRBD2, 6 bases. The CDR3 contains 13 residues. The germline gives CDR1 ENHRY, CDR2 SYGVKD. V lost 4 bases and J 5 bases, leaving 11 bases between the germline ends.

The V and J genes are TRBV11-3 and TRBJ2-2, with TRBD2 identical over 11 bases. Germline V gene sequence: CDR1 SGHNT, CDR2 YENEEA. V shed 3 bases, J shed 3 bases, and the junction held 3 bases outside the gene matches. The CDR3 runs 16 residues. The CDR3 protein is CASSFSGGADTGELFF. The CDR3 region has the DNA TGTGCCAGCAGCTTTAGCGGGGGGGCGGACACCGGGGAGCTGTTTTTT.

The rearrangement uses TRBV4-3 and TRBJ1-2, with unresolved D. The V gene's germline CDR1 is LGHNA and CDR2 YSLEER. The germline V and J ends were trimmed by 0 bases and 12 bases, with 11 bases remaining between them. The CDR3 is made up of 12 amino acids. The CDR3 protein is CASSQDGVMNTF. CDR3 bases: TGCGCCAGCAGCCAAGATGGCGTGATGAACACCTTC.